Each of the 20 T cell receptor beta chains below was sequenced from the same sample in a study of shared clonotypes between healthy human individuals. Assay used: immunoSEQ multiplex PCR; TCRdb lists only in-frame clones, some missing. Of roughly 2.5 million clones in the sample, around nine tenths are singletons; the top ten hold over 0.12%. Sequenced input: naive CD4+ T cells sorted from blood. Specified subset: CD45RA+ positively selected. The receptors come from a man between 18 and 29 years old in good health.

The chain employs TRBV18 and TRBJ1-5; the match to TRBD1 covers 10 bases. Germline assignment: CDR1 KGHSH and CDR2 LQKENI. The CDR3 is 16 residues long. The V segment lost 3 bases and the J segment 5 bases; nucleotides outside the gene matches: 7. The CDR3 sequence is CASSPIDRGLDQPQHF. CDR3 in DNA: TGTGCCAGCTCACCTATCGACAGGGGGCTTGATCAGCCCCAGCATTTT.

V usage is TRBV7-9 and J usage is TRBJ2-7; D unresolved. The CDR3 has 14 residues. Germline lookup yields CDR1 SEHNR and CDR2 FQNEAQ (reference sequence). V lost 1 base, J lost 2 bases, and 9 bases lay in between. The CDR3 region is CASSLEVSTYEQYF. The DNA for the CDR3 is TGTGCCAGCAGCTTAGAAGTCAGTACCTACGAGCAGTACTTC.

As regards this clone: The junction departs from the called germline gene at one end, perhaps through a read error. The chain is built from TRBV5-3 and TRBJ2-5; D is perhaps TRBD2 (5 bases). TRBV5-3 is flagged as an ORF with uncertain function. The CDR3 loop spans 14 amino acids. The CDR3: CASSLSGARETQYF. The CDR3, as DNA: TGTGCCAGCAGCTTAAGCGGAGCCCGGGAGACCCAGTACTTC.

This clone showed up just once. The chain carries TRBV30 and TRBJ2-2; 8 bases line up with TRBD1. The CDR3 is 14 residues long. Germline values: CDR1 GTSNPN, CDR2 SVGIG (reference sequence). Unmatched junction bases numbered 6, after V lost 8 bases and J lost 1 base. DNA for the CDR3: TGTGCCCGCCAACAGGGGGGGAACACCGGGGAGCTGTTTTTT. It encodes CARQQGGNTGELFF.

This sequence joins TRBV2 and TRBJ1-4; D gene unclear. Between the trimmed V and J ends, which lost 4 bases and 0 bases, there was a span of 6 bases. In germline, CDR1 is SNHLY, CDR2 FYNNEI. The CDR3 is 14 amino acids. The CDR3: CASSGSATNEKLFF. Here the CDR3 DNA reads TGTGCCAGCAGTGGCAGTGCAACTAATGAAAAACTGTTTTTT.

This chain links TRBV5-6 with TRBJ2-5, with 8 bases matching TRBD2. Germline CDR1 SGHDT, CDR2 YYEEEE. This CDR3 region has 15 residues. J was trimmed by 0 bases and V by 2 bases; bases with no gene match: 3. CDR3 sequence (DNA): TGTGCCAGCAGCTTCCCGGGGGGGTACCAAGAGACCCAGTACTTC. It yields the protein CASSFPGGYQETQYF.

CDR3 residues: CASSAGLVLNTGELFF. CDR3 nucleotides: TGTGCCAGCAGCGCAGGACTAGTCCTGAACACCGGGGAGCTGTTTTTT. The chain combines TRBV9 with TRBJ2-2; 7 bases map to TRBD2. In germline, CDR1 is SGDLS, CDR2 YYNGEE. CDR3 size: 16 residues. With V trimmed by 3 bases and J by 1 base, 6 bases remained unmatched. Drawing the rest from reference TRBV9 and TRBJ2-2, the complete variable domain is DSGVTQTPKHLITATGQRVTLRCSPRSGDLSVYWYQQSLDQGLQFLIQYYNGEERAKGNILERFSAQQFPDLHSELNLSSLELGDSALYFCASSAGLVLNTGELFFGEGSRLTVL.

The chain recombines TRBV10-2 with TRBJ1-6, with D perhaps matching TRBD1 (5 bases). The CDR3 has 15 residues. Trimming left V 2 bases short and J 6 bases short, with 11 bases between. CDR1 and CDR2 (germline): WSHSY, SAAADI. The CDR3 sequence: CASSEDRASNSPLHF. The CDR3 DNA sequence: TGCGCCAGCAGTGAGGACAGAGCAAGTAATTCACCCCTCCACTTT.

The rearrangement links TRBV14 to TRBJ2-5; 8 bases fit TRBD2. The CDR3 has 14 amino acids. V lost 4 bases and J lost 7; bases outside the gene matches: 8. Germline CDR1 reads SGHDN; CDR2 reads FVKESK. The CDR3 region is CASSPAAGVGTQYF. The CDR3 DNA follows: TGTGCCAGCAGCCCGGCAGCGGGGGTAGGGACCCAGTACTTC.

This clone was picked up one time. The rearrangement joins TRBV20-1 to TRBJ1-2; D uncertain. The CDR3 has 11 amino acids. CDR1 is DFQATT and CDR2 is SNEGSKA in the germline V gene (reference sequence). Trimming removed 3 bases at V and 4 bases at J, with 6 bases between. DNA of the CDR3: TGCAGTGCTAGCATCCTCTATGGCTACACCTTC. Its translation: CSASILYGYTF.

This rearrangement joins TRBV5-6 to TRBJ2-7; no clear D. Germline values: CDR1 SGHDT, CDR2 YYEEEE. Trimming stripped 0 bases from V and 3 bases from J, with 10 bases between. The CDR3 totals 14 residues. The CDR3 nucleotides are TGTGCCAGCAGCTTGGGTGGCAAGGGCTACGAGCAGTACTTC. Translation: CASSLGGKGYEQYF.

The rearrangement joins TRBV7-2 to TRBJ2-3, with D perhaps TRBD1 or TRBD2 (5 bases each). The CDR3 has 17 amino acids. Germline V gene lookup returns CDR1 SGHTA and CDR2 FQGNSA. Trimming pared 3 bases from V and 0 bases from J, leaving 16 bases between. CDR3 loop: CASSFSGTPGSTDTQYF. The DNA for the CDR3 is TGTGCCAGCAGCTTCTCAGGGACGCCTGGGAGCACAGATACGCAGTATTTT.

J is TRBJ2-3 and V is TRBV2; D is undetermined. CDR1 is SNHLY and CDR2 is FYNNEI in the germline V gene. CDR3 size: 15 residues. The V end lost 4 bases, the J end lost 0 bases, and 11 bases lay between the germline ends. The CDR3 sequence is CASSGVGSSTDTQYF. The CDR3 nucleotides are TGTGCCAGCAGTGGCGTCGGATCTAGCACAGATACGCAGTATTTT.

This clone was observed a single time. At the DNA level, this CDR3 is encoded by other sequences in the same sample as well. This rearrangement joins TRBV5-1 to TRBJ2-3; 7 bases are a match to TRBD2. Trimming removed 4 bases from V and 0 bases from J; junction bases left unmatched: 2. CDR3 length: 14 amino acids. Per germline, CDR1 SGHRS and CDR2 YFSETQ. CDR3 in amino acids: CASSPGGSTDTQYF. Here the CDR3 DNA reads TGCGCCAGCAGCCCGGGGGGTAGCACAGATACGCAGTATTTT.

This clone was seen once. J is TRBJ2-2 and V is TRBV5-1, with 7 positions matching TRBD1. The V and J ends lost 0 bases and 1 base, in that order; junction bases with no gene match: 21. Germline V gives CDR1 SGHRS, CDR2 YFSETQ. The CDR3 runs 22 residues. In DNA form, the CDR3 reads TGCGCCAGCAGCTTGGCTAACAGACAAGACAGGGACGCAGAATGGAACACCGGGGAGCTGTTTTTT. Amino acids: CASSLANRQDRDAEWNTGELFF. The full variable domain, rest sourced from reference TRBV5-1 and TRBJ2-2, is KAGVTQTPRYLIKTRGQQVTLSCSPISGHRSVSWYQQTPGQGLQFLFEYFSETQRNKGNFPGRFSGRQFSNSRSEMNVSTLELGDSALYLCASSLANRQDRDAEWNTGELFFGEGSRLTVL.

The J gene is TRBJ1-1, the V gene TRBV5-1, with D unresolved. Trimming removed 5 bases at V and 2 bases at J, with 4 bases between. Germline V CDR1 and CDR2: SGHRS, YFSETQ. The CDR3 totals 11 residues. CDR3 sequence: CASRDNTEAFF. CDR3 DNA: TGCGCCAGCAGGGATAACACTGAAGCTTTCTTT.

The rearrangement joins TRBV19 to TRBJ2-3; 8 bases are a match to TRBD1. This CDR3 is built from 15 residues. The V segment lost 4 bases and the J segment 0 bases; nucleotides outside the gene matches: 3. Germline CDR1 reads LNHDA; CDR2 reads SQIVND (reference sequence). The DNA for the CDR3 is TGTGCCAGTAGTAAACAGGGGGGAAGCACAGATACGCAGTATTTT. It is translated as CASSKQGGSTDTQYF.

The rearrangement joins TRBV7-9 to TRBJ1-6, with D tentatively TRBD1 (6 bases). Trimming took off 4 bases at V and 7 bases at J, with 11 bases between the two ends. The CDR3 totals 14 residues. From germline, CDR1 is SEHNR and CDR2 FQNEAQ (reference sequence). The CDR3 DNA is TGTGCCAGCAGCTACAGGGAGGAGAATTCACCCCTCCACTTT. The encoded protein is CASSYREENSPLHF.

This rearrangement joins TRBV6-5 to TRBJ2-1, with 8 bases aligning to TRBD1. Germline CDR1 is MNHEY and CDR2 is SVGAGI. This CDR3 is 15 amino acids long. Unmatched junction bases numbered 4, after V lost 6 bases and J lost 0 bases. The CDR3 DNA reads TGTGCCAGCAGCTGGGACAGGAGCTCCTACAATGAGCAGTTCTTC. Translation: CASSWDRSSYNEQFF.

This clone was seen a single time. The V and J genes are TRBV29-1 and TRBJ1-2; 7 bases fit TRBD1. V was pared by 0 bases and J by 4 bases, with 5 bases of the junction left unmatched. The germline CDR1 and CDR2 sequences are SQVTM and ANQGSEA. The CDR3 extends over 14 amino acids. CDR3 DNA: TGCAGCGTTGAAGATAGAGACAGGGCCTATGGCTACACCTTC. The encoded protein is CSVEDRDRAYGYTF.